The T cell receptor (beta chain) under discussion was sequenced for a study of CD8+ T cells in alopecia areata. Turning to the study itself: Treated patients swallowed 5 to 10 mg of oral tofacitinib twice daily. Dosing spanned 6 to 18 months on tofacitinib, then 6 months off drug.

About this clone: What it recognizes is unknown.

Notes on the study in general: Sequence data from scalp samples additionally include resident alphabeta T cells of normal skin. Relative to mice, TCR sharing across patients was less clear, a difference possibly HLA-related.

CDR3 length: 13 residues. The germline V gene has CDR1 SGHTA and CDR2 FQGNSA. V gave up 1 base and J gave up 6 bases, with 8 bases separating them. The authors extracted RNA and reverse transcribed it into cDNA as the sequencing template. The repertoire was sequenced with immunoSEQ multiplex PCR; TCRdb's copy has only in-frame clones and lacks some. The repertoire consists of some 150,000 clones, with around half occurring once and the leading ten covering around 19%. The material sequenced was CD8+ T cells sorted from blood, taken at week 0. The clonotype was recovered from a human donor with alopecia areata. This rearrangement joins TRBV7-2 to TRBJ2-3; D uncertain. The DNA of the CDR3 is TGTGCCAGCAGCTTAGAGTCTTGGGATACGCAGTATTTT. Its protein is CASSLESWDTQYF. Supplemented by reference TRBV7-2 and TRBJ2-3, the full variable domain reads GAGVSQSPSNKVTEKGKDVELRCDPISGHTALYWYRQSLGQGLEFLIYFQGNSAPDKSGLPSDRFSAERTGGSVSTLTIQRTQQEDSAVYLCASSLESWDTQYFGPGTRLTVL.